A single TCR beta chain is shown here with its context. Its antigen is not identified. Germline-derived CDR1 and CDR2 are SNHLY and FYNNEI. V was shortened by 6 bases and J by 3 bases, with 9 bases between the two germline ends. This CDR3 is 13 amino acids long. Here immunoSEQ multiplex PCR was the method, and the copy in TCRdb shows in-frame clones only, minus some. The profile covers around 300,000 clones, with around 88% appearing a single time and roughly 5% taken by the ten largest. These data come from a study of Ad26.COV2.S vaccination and SARS-CoV-2 variants. Study summary: Donor was one of the participants in the Ad26.COV2.S arm of the COV1001 trial. The authors gave Ad26.COV2.S intramuscularly, either once or twice 56 days apart.

Stated treatment: some 20 received Ad26.COV2.S at low or high dose, single or two shots; several received placebo; per-sample allocation not given. All samples were drawn on day 63, counting from the first vaccine or placebo injection. The vaccine antigen was prefusion-stabilized Wuhan SARS-CoV-2 spike. Study results and caveats: Spike-specific TCR breadth in vaccine recipients exceeded that seen in placebo recipients.

The source of this sequence is a person between 18 and 59 years old who received the Ad26.COV2.S COVID-19 vaccine or a placebo. The sequencing here drew on peripheral blood, taken in a trial of Ad26.COV2.S vaccine versus placebo. The J gene is TRBJ2-1, the V gene TRBV2; possible D gene TRBD1, 5 bases. DNA of the CDR3: TGTGCCAGCAGCCAGGGTGACTACAATGAGCAGTTCTTC. It yields the protein CASSQGDYNEQFF.